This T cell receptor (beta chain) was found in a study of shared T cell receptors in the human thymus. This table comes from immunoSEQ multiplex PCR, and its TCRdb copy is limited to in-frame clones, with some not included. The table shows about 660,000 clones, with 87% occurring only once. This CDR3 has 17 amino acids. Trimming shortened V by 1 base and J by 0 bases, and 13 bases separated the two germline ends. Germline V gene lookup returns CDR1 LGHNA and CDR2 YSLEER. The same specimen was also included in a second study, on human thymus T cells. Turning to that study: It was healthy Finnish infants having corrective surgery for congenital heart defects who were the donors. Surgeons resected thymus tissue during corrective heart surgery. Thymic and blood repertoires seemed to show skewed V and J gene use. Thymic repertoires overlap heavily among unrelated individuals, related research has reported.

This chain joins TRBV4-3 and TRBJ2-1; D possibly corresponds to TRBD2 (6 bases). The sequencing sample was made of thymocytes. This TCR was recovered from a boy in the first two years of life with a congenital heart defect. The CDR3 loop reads CASSQVTSHLSYNEQFF. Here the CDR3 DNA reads TGCGCCAGCAGCCAAGTTACTAGCCACCTCTCCTACAATGAGCAGTTCTTC.